Each of the 8 T cell receptor beta chains below was sequenced from the same sample in a study of regulatory and conventional T cells in RAG deficiency. TCRdb's copy holds only in-frame clones and misses some; the assay was immunoSEQ multiplex PCR. This sample has 30,000 to 40,000 clones, with more than 75% found just once. Genomic DNA came from blood conventional CD4+ T cells gated CD25-low CD127-high. This sample was shared with a second study, whose subject was regulatory T cells. That paper notes: The PCR used 52 TRBV and 13 TRBJ primers.

The material sequenced was CD4+ effector T cells sorted from blood. The receptors derive from a human donor in good health.

This clone was seen only a few times. The chain is built from TRBV6-1 and TRBJ2-2; D is undetermined. The CDR3 is 13 amino acids. Trimming removed 4 bases from V and 6 bases from J, with 9 bases in between. Germline lookup yields CDR1 MNHNS and CDR2 SASEGT. The CDR3 DNA reads as TGTGCCAGCAGTGTCAGACGGGCCGGGGAGCTGTTTTTT. As protein: CASSVRRAGELFF.

The V and J genes are TRBV15 and TRBJ2-7; no clear D. There are 13 residues in the CDR3. Germline-derived CDR1 and CDR2 are LNHNV and YYDKDF (reference sequence). V was trimmed by 1 base and J by 4 bases, leaving 8 bases between them. CDR3 protein: CATSRGDIYEQYF. CDR3 bases: TGTGCCACCAGCAGAGGAGACATTTACGAGCAGTACTTC. Full variable domain (rest looked up from reference TRBV15 and TRBJ2-7): DAMVIQNPRYQVTQFGKPVTLSCSQTLNHNVMYWYQQKSSQAPKLLFHYYDKDFNNEADTPDNFQSRRPNTSFCFLDIRSPGLGDTAMYLCATSRGDIYEQYFGPGTRLTVT.

V and J are TRBV7-2 and TRBJ2-7, with a possible D match to TRBD1 (6 bases). This CDR3 region has 15 residues. Germline CDR1 and CDR2: SGHTA and FQGNSA. V shed 0 bases and J shed 9 bases, with 18 bases lying between them. The CDR3 is CASSLASRGSGGQYF. The CDR3 DNA sequence: TGTGCCAGCAGCTTAGCGTCGAGGGGGTCAGGCGGGCAGTACTTC.

The chain uses TRBV12-5 and TRBJ2-1, with TRBD1 matching 8 bases. Per germline, CDR1 LGHNT and CDR2 FRNRAP. The CDR3 is 15 amino acids. The junction had 5 bases not matched to a gene; V was cut back by 5 bases and J by 2 bases. The CDR3 DNA is TGTGCTAGTGGTCCTGGGACAGGACCCTACAATGAGCAGTTCTTC. It codes for CASGPGTGPYNEQFF.

The chain combines TRBV19 with TRBJ1-1; D remains unclear. The germline V and J ends were trimmed by 3 bases and 0 bases, with 5 bases remaining between them. The CDR3 consists of 13 residues. Germline V gene data show CDR1 as LNHDA and CDR2 as SQIVND (reference sequence). CDR3 DNA sequence: TGTGCCAGTAGTATCATGGTGAACACTGAAGCTTTCTTT. Translating gives CASSIMVNTEAFF.

CDR3 coding DNA: TGTGCCAGCAGCAGAGACAGGGCCGGGGAGCTGTTTTTT. It translates to CASSRDRAGELFF. The chain links TRBV5-8 to TRBJ2-2; TRBD1 matches at 7 bases. The CDR3 has 13 amino acids. V lost 4 bases to trimming and J lost 6 bases; unmatched junction nucleotides: 3. Germline lookup yields CDR1 SGHTS and CDR2 YDEGEE.

This clone has just a few counts. The chain is built from TRBV12-5 and TRBJ1-5, with D hard to call. The V gene's germline CDR1 is LGHNT and CDR2 FRNRAP. Trimming left V 1 base short and J 7 bases short, with 2 bases between. The length of the CDR3 is 11 residues. The CDR3 loop reads CASGLAQPQHF. The CDR3 nucleotides read TGTGCTAGTGGTTTGGCCCAGCCCCAGCATTTT.

CDR3 in amino acids: CASSSADRGSNQPQHF. The CDR3 bases are TGTGCCAGCAGCTCGGCGGACAGGGGCAGCAATCAGCCCCAGCATTTT. The rearrangement joins TRBV5-4 to TRBJ1-5, with 9 bases aligning to TRBD1. With 3 bases clipped from V and 1 base from J, the junction kept 5 bases outside the gene matches. The CDR3 is 16 residues long. Germline CDR1 SGHNT, CDR2 YYREEE (reference sequence).